This record looks at one T cell receptor (beta chain) sequence and its context. Antigen: not known. The data belong to a study of cytomegalovirus exposure and HLA in healthy donors. Study-level findings and limits: Confirmation in vitro established that a few CMV-associated chains were specific for CMV antigens. According to a subsequent analysis, TCR clusters identified in the first cohort showed a tendency to co-occur across the 100 to 150 validation repertoires. The listing of some 170 TCR beta chains classed them as cytomegalovirus-associated.

This CDR3 is built from 12 residues. Trimming stripped 6 bases from V and 4 bases from J, with 10 bases between. Germline loops: CDR1 KGHSH, CDR2 LQKENI. The method was immunoSEQ multiplex PCR; TCRdb's version includes in-frame clones alone and lacks a portion of them. Here the sample spans about 220,000 clones, 75% to 95% being singletons. Specimen: PBMCs. This chain links TRBV18 with TRBJ2-7, with D perhaps matching TRBD1 (5 bases). This sequence was found in a woman under 30 in good health and CMV-seronegative. The CDR3 DNA is TGTGCCAGCTCCCAACCAGGGTACGAGCAGTACTTC. It codes for CASSQPGYEQYF.